The 24 T cell receptor beta chains listed next were all sequenced from one sample in a study of immune evolution from preneoplasia to lung adenocarcinoma. Clones were sequenced by immunoSEQ multiplex PCR, and TCRdb holds only the in-frame ones, with some missing. Of just over 14,000 clones in the sample, approximately 80% were seen once. The specimen was FFPE minimally invasive lung adenocarcinoma tissue. These receptors were obtained from a person aged 55-80 years with lung adenocarcinoma.

The rearrangement links TRBV28 to TRBJ2-5; 10 bases fit TRBD1. Trimming took 6 bases from V and 4 from J; bases not matched to a gene: 11. The CDR3 is 16 amino acids. Germline-derived CDR1 and CDR2 are MDHEN and SYDVKM. The DNA for the CDR3 is TGTGCCAGCAGACTGACAGGGGGCGCGTTTTTAGAGACCCAGTACTTC. It yields the protein CASRLTGGAFLETQYF.

The rearrangement uses TRBV28 and TRBJ2-7; the D call may be TRBD1 or TRBD2 (5 bases each). The V end was cut by 5 bases, the J end by 3 bases, with 11 bases between. The V gene's germline CDR1 is MDHEN and CDR2 SYDVKM. The CDR3 has 13 residues. DNA of the CDR3: TGTGCCAGCAGTGGGACCAACATCTACGAGCAGTACTTC. Its protein product is CASSGTNIYEQYF.

The sample holds one count of this clone. The V call is TRBV18, the J call TRBJ1-1; D uncertain. This CDR3 is built from 13 residues. From germline, CDR1 is KGHSH and CDR2 LQKENI. V lost 6 bases and J 4 bases, leaving 12 bases between the germline ends. This chain's CDR3 is CASSTVASTEAFF. The CDR3 DNA follows: TGTGCCAGCTCTACGGTAGCCTCCACTGAAGCTTTCTTT.

The genes are TRBV5-1 and TRBJ2-1, with TRBD2 matching 8 bases. After removal of 0 bases from V and 3 bases from J, the junction contained 5 bases not matched to a gene. In germline, CDR1 is SGHRS, CDR2 YFSETQ. The CDR3 has 16 residues. CDR3: CASSLEGLESYNEQFF. The CDR3 DNA is TGCGCCAGCAGCTTGGAGGGACTAGAAAGCTACAATGAGCAGTTCTTC.

This clone was seen a handful of times. The J gene is TRBJ2-1, the V gene TRBV7-2; 12 bases fit TRBD2. Germline CDR1 is SGHTA and CDR2 is FQGNSA. With V trimmed by 5 bases and J by 5 bases, 7 bases remained unmatched. This CDR3 comprises 16 residues. The CDR3 bases are TGTGCCAGCAGCCGAGTATGGACTAGCGGGAACAATGAGCAGTTCTTC. Amino acid sequence: CASSRVWTSGNNEQFF.

The V call is TRBV29-1, the J call TRBJ2-7; no firm D call. Germline CDR1 SQVTM, CDR2 ANQGSEA. The CDR3 loop spans 13 amino acids. Deletions cut 3 bases from V and 3 bases from J, with 12 bases between. The CDR3 sequence: CSVEIGKNYEQYF. The CDR3 region has the DNA TGCAGCGTTGAGATCGGAAAGAACTACGAGCAGTACTTC.

The chain employs TRBV5-6 and TRBJ1-2; the match to TRBD1 covers 8 bases. The CDR3 length is 13 residues. Germline V lookup: CDR1 SGHDT, CDR2 YYEEEE. Losses at the gene ends were 4 bases for V and 4 bases for J; bases not matched to a gene: 3. CDR3 DNA sequence: TGTGCCAGCAGCCGGGACAGGAGCTATGGCTACACCTTC. This gives the protein CASSRDRSYGYTF.

The chain uses TRBV6-6 and TRBJ2-7; possible D gene TRBD1, 6 bases. V was pared by 7 bases and J by 0 bases, with 13 bases between. Germline V gene lookup returns CDR1 MNHNY and CDR2 SVGAGI (reference sequence). CDR3 length equals 14 residues. CDR3 loop: CASTRTASSYEQYF. The CDR3, as DNA: TGTGCCAGCACCCGGACAGCTTCCTCCTACGAGCAGTACTTC.

The CDR3 nucleotides are TGTGCCAGCAGCTTCATAAGCCGCGAGCAGTACTTC. It yields the protein CASSFISREQYF. The chain recombines TRBV5-4 with TRBJ2-7; D is unresolved. Deletions cut 2 bases from V and 6 bases from J, with 9 bases between. CDR1 is SGHNT, CDR2 YYREEE, per germline (reference sequence). The CDR3 covers 12 residues.

The rearrangement uses TRBV6-6 and TRBJ2-1, with 7 bases fitting TRBD1. Losses at the gene ends were 10 bases for V and 7 bases for J; bases not matched to a gene: 16. The CDR3 totals 15 residues. Germline V gene lookup returns CDR1 MNHNY and CDR2 SVGAGI (reference sequence). This CDR3 reads CATQPNRDRGNEQFF. The CDR3 DNA reads as TGTGCCACGCAACCGAACCGGGACAGAGGGAATGAGCAGTTCTTC.

The gene calls are TRBV2 and TRBJ1-5, with D tentatively TRBD1 (6 bases). The germline gives CDR1 SNHLY, CDR2 FYNNEI. CDR3 size: 13 residues. Trimming pared 5 bases from V and 2 bases from J, leaving 7 bases between. CDR3 region: CASSRTGNQPQHF. The CDR3 DNA reads TGTGCCAGCAGTAGGACAGGCAATCAGCCCCAGCATTTT.

This clone occurred a few times. The chain employs TRBV11-2 and TRBJ2-2; a weak D match, TRBD2 (5 bases). The V and J ends lost 0 bases and 6 bases respectively, with 11 bases between them. CDR3 length equals 15 residues. Germline CDR1 reads SGHAT; CDR2 reads FQNNGV. The CDR3, as DNA: TGTGCCAGCAGCTTAGAAAGGAGGCGGGCCGGGGAGCTGTTTTTT. It is translated as CASSLERRRAGELFF. Full variable domain (rest looked up from reference TRBV11-2 and TRBJ2-2): EAGVAQSPRYKIIEKRQSVAFWCNPISGHATLYWYQQILGQGPKLLIQFQNNGVVDDSQLPKDRFSAERLKGVDSTLKIQPAKLEDSAVYLCASSLERRRAGELFFGEGSRLTVL.

Here the CDR3 reads CASSLFPDTQYF. CDR3 DNA: TGTGCCAGCAGCTTATTCCCAGATACGCAGTATTTT. The chain carries TRBV7-9 and TRBJ2-3; the D is unclear. Germline CDR1 reads SEHNR; CDR2 reads FQNEAQ (reference sequence). This CDR3 is 12 amino acids long. V dropped 2 bases and J dropped 4 bases, with 4 bases sitting between them.

The chain is built from TRBV28 and TRBJ2-2; 8 nucleotides align to TRBD2. The CDR3 contains 15 residues. The J segment lost 0 bases and the V segment lost 6 bases, leaving 3 bases of the junction unmatched. Germline V CDR1 and CDR2: MDHEN, SYDVKM. The CDR3 sequence is CASRVAGSNTGELFF. As DNA, the CDR3 is TGTGCCAGCAGGGTAGCGGGGTCGAACACCGGGGAGCTGTTTTTT.

This chain connects TRBV19 to TRBJ2-6; 8 bases match TRBD1. J lost 0 bases, V lost 4 bases, and 5 bases had no gene match. CDR1 is LNHDA, CDR2 SQIVND, per germline (reference sequence). The CDR3 contains 17 residues. The CDR3 loop reads CASSNPGTGSGANVLTF. The CDR3 bases are TGTGCCAGTAGTAACCCCGGGACAGGCTCTGGGGCCAACGTCCTGACTTTC.

This sequence joins TRBV12-5 and TRBJ1-1; 8 nucleotides line up with TRBD1. The CDR3 has 12 residues. With V trimmed by 1 base and J by 8 bases, 0 bases remained unmatched. Per germline, CDR1 LGHNT and CDR2 FRNRAP. The CDR3 reads CASGLGQGEAFF. DNA for the CDR3: TGTGCTAGTGGTTTGGGACAGGGGGAAGCTTTCTTT.

This clone was observed once. This chain links TRBV19 with TRBJ1-4; unclear D gene. The CDR3 is 15 amino acids. Looked up from germline, CDR1 is LNHDA and CDR2 is SQIVND (reference sequence). With 1 base removed from V and 4 bases from J, the gap between germline ends came to 10 bases. CDR3 in amino acids: CASSIGRQNNEKLFF. The CDR3 DNA reads as TGTGCCAGTAGTATAGGAAGGCAGAATAATGAAAAACTGTTTTTT.

The chain links TRBV28 to TRBJ1-4, with D hard to call. Trimming took off 7 bases at V and 0 bases at J, with 9 bases between the two ends. The CDR3 consists of 14 residues. Germline-derived CDR1 and CDR2 are MDHEN and SYDVKM. The chain's CDR3 is CASTERSTNEKLFF. DNA of the CDR3: TGTGCCAGCACGGAACGGTCAACTAATGAAAAACTGTTTTTT.

This sequence joins TRBV7-8 and TRBJ2-4; D uncertain. The CDR3 has 16 amino acids. Per germline, CDR1 SGHVS and CDR2 FQNEAQ. Deletions cut 5 bases from V and 1 base from J, with 15 bases between. CDR3 in amino acids: CASSPLVGLAKNIQYF. For the CDR3, the DNA is TGTGCCAGCAGCCCGTTGGTTGGGTTGGCCAAAAACATTCAGTACTTC.

The chain uses TRBV9 and TRBJ2-7; 9 bases map to TRBD2. The germline V gene has CDR1 SGDLS and CDR2 YYNGEE. The CDR3 covers 15 residues. Trimming at V came to 5 bases and at J to 0 bases, leaving 6 bases not matched to a gene. In DNA form, the CDR3 reads TGTGCCAGCAGTGAAAGCGGGAGGCCCTCCTACGAGCAGTACTTC. Its translation is CASSESGRPSYEQYF.

The V call is TRBV12-5, the J call TRBJ2-7; D unresolved. Germline V gene sequence: CDR1 LGHNT, CDR2 FRNRAP. There are 15 residues in the CDR3. The V gene lost 2 bases and the J gene lost 2 bases, with 13 bases spanning the gap. CDR3 loop: CASGLTTDGTYEQYF. The CDR3 region has the DNA TGTGCTAGTGGTTTGACAACCGACGGAACCTACGAGCAGTACTTC.

V and J are TRBV9 and TRBJ2-3, with TRBD2 as a possible D gene (6 bases). Trimming left V 4 bases short and J 1 base short, with 19 bases between. This CDR3 has 17 residues. Germline V lookup: CDR1 SGDLS, CDR2 YYNGEE. Written as DNA, the CDR3 is TGTGCCAGCAGCCCGTGGGACGGGAGTACCCGCACAGATACGCAGTATTTT. Its protein is CASSPWDGSTRTDTQYF.

The genes are TRBV14 and TRBJ1-2; unclear D gene. The CDR3 consists of 14 residues. Between the trimmed V and J ends, which lost 0 bases and 2 bases, there was a span of 7 bases. Germline V gene data show CDR1 as SGHDN and CDR2 as FVKESK. CDR3 bases: TGTGCCAGCAGCCAAGATTGGGCGAACTATGGCTACACCTTC. It is translated as CASSQDWANYGYTF.

V gene TRBV6-5 combines with J gene TRBJ2-7; D is possibly TRBD1 (6 bases). The V gene lost 7 bases and the J gene lost 1 base, with 14 bases spanning the gap. Looked up from germline, CDR1 is MNHEY and CDR2 is SVGAGI. This CDR3 is built from 14 residues. CDR3 sequence reads: CASTRTDPSYEQYF. The CDR3 bases are TGTGCCAGCACCCGGACAGATCCTTCCTACGAGCAGTACTTC.